This TCR beta chain emerged from a study of blood T cell repertoires in COVID-19. Generated by immunoSEQ multiplex PCR, the TCRdb table keeps only in-frame clones and is missing some. The data contain about 230,000 clones, 65% to 85% of them singletons. Sequencing input: peripheral blood. The source is a woman between 25 and 40 years old with COVID-19, enrolled during active disease.

The CDR3 DNA reads as TGTGCCAGCAGCTTGGACAGGGGATCGATCGAGCAGTACTTC. As protein: CASSLDRGSIEQYF. The V gene is TRBV5-4, the J gene TRBJ2-7; 7 bases align to TRBD1. The CDR3 is made up of 14 amino acids. Germline-derived CDR1 and CDR2 are SGHNT and YYREEE (reference sequence). The V segment lost 0 bases and the J segment 6 bases; nucleotides outside the gene matches: 6.